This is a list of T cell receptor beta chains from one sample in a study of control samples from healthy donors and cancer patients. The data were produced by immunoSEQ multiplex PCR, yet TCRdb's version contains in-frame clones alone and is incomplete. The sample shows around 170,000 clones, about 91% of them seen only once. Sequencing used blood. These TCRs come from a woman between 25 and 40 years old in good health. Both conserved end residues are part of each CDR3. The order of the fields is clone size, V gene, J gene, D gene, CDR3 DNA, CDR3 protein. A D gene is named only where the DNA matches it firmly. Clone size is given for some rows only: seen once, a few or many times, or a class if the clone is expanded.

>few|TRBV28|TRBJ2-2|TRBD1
TGTGCCAGCAGTTCCCCAGGGGGCGTAGCGTCCCCCACCGGGGAGCTGTTTTTT
CASSSPGGVASPTGELFF
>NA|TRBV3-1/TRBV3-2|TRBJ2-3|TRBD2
TGTGCCAGCAGCCAAGATCCCCAGCGGGAGGGGCCGGATACGCAGTATTTT
CASSQDPQREGPDTQYF
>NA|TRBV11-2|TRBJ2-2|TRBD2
TGTGCCAGCAGATATAGACTAGCGGGAAAACGGGACGGGGAGCTGTTTTTT
CASRYRLAGKRDGELFF
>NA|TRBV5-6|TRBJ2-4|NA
TGTGCCAGCAGCGAAACCAACTGGGACATTCAGTACTTC
CASSETNWDIQYF
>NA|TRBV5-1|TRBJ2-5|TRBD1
TGCGCCAGCAGCTCCTACAGGGGTGAGAAGACCCAGTACTTC
CASSSYRGEKTQYF
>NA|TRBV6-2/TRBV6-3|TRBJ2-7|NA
TGTGCCAGCAGTTACCAGGGAGAAGGGTTTGAGCAGTACTTC
CASSYQGEGFEQYF
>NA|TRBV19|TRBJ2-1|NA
TGTGCCAGTAGTTCCGCAGGGAGCTCCTACAATGAGCAGTTCTTC
CASSSAGSSYNEQFF
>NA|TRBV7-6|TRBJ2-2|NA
TGTGCCAGCAGCCGCCAAGCTTCGCCGACCGGGGAGCTGTTTTTT
CASSRQASPTGELFF
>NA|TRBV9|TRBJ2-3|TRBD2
TGTGCCAGCAGCCCTAGACTAGCCGATACGCAGTATTTT
CASSPRLADTQYF
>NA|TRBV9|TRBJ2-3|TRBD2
TGTGCCAGCAGCTCAAAGGACCAAGCGGGATTAAGGACAGATACGCAGTATTTT
CASSSKDQAGLRTDTQYF
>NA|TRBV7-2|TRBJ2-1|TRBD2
TGTGCCAGCAGTCTAACTAGCGGTACGCACAATGAGCAGTTCTTC
CASSLTSGTHNEQFF
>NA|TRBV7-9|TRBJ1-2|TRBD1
TGTGCCAGCAGCTTAGAGCCAGGGACAGGGCGGTATGGCTACACCTTC
CASSLEPGTGRYGYTF
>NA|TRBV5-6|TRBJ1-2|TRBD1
TGTGCCAGCAGCGAGCCGGGACAGGCTCCTTATGGCTACACCTTC
CASSEPGQAPYGYTF
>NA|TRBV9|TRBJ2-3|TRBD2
TGTGCCAGCAGTAGATCGGGGGGTCTAGGGGATACGCAGTATTTT
CASSRSGGLGDTQYF
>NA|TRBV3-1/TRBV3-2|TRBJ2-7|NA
TGTGCCAACCAACCTTTTTACGAGCAGTACTTC
CANQPFYEQYF
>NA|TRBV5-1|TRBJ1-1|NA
TGCGCCAGCAGCTCCGGGGCGGGGAATGAAGCTTTCTTT
CASSSGAGNEAFF
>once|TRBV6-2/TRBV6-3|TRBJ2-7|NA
TGTGCCAGCAGTTACTCTCGGCGTCCGGGAAGCGAGCAGTACTTC
CASSYSRRPGSEQYF
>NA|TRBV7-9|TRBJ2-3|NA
TGTGCCAGCAGCTTCGGCACTATCCCCGTCACAGATACGCAGTATTTT
CASSFGTIPVTDTQYF
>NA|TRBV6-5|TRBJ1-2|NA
TGTGCCAGCAGGCCCCCTCAAGCTAACTATGGCTACACCTTC
CASRPPQANYGYTF
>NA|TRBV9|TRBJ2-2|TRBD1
TGTGCCAGCAGCGTTGGGGCGACAGGGCCCACGAACACCGGGGAGCTGTTTTTT
CASSVGATGPTNTGELFF
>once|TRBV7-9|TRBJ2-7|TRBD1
TGTGCCAGCTCTAACTTCGGGACAGCAACCTACGAGCAGTACTTC
CASSNFGTATYEQYF
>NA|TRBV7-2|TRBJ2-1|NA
TGTGCCAGCAGCTTATATCTTTCAGGGCACTACAATGAGCAGTTCTTC
CASSLYLSGHYNEQFF
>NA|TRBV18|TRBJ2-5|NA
TGTGCCAGCTCACTCACCCCATGGAAGGGGCCCCAAGAGACCCAGTACTTC
CASSLTPWKGPQETQYF
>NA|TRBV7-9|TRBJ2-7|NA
TGTGCCAGCAGCTTCGGCCTCTACGAGCAGTACTTC
CASSFGLYEQYF
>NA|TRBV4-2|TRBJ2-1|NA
TGTGCCAGCAGCCAAGAAGGATTGCGCAATGAGCAGTTCTTC
CASSQEGLRNEQFF
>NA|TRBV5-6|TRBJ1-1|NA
TGTGCCAGCAGCTTGGACCGTAACACTGAAGCTTTCTTT
CASSLDRNTEAFF
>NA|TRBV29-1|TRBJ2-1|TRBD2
TGCAGCGTGCCGGGACTAGGAAGCTACAATGAGCAGTTCTTC
CSVPGLGSYNEQFF
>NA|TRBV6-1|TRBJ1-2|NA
TGTGCCAGCAGTGAATTCTTTATGGAGTGGGGGGTAGACTATGGCTACACCTTC
CASSEFFMEWGVDYGYTF
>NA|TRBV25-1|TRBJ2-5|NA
TGTGCCAGCAGTGAACGAAGGAGAGAGACCCAGTACTTC
CASSERRRETQYF
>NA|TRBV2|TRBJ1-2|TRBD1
TGTGCCAGCAGTGAAGGGGTCAGGGGGGACTATGGCTACACCTTC
CASSEGVRGDYGYTF
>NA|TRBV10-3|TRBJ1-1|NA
TGTGCCATCAAAGGCAGGCAGAACACTGAAGCTTTCTTT
CAIKGRQNTEAFF
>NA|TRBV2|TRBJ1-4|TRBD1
TGTGCCAGCCTATCAGCGGGACAGCCGAATGAAAAACTGTTTTTT
CASLSAGQPNEKLFF
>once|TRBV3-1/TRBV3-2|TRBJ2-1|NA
TGTGCCAGCAGCCAAGACGGGGATTCAGATAATGAGCAGTTCTTC
CASSQDGDSDNEQFF
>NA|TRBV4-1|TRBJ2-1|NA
TGCGCCAGCAGCCAGAGGTCTATGGGAGCGGCCCTAAATGAGCAGTTCTTC
CASSQRSMGAALNEQFF
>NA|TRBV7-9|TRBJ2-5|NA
TGTGCCAGCAGCGAGAGAGACCTGAACCAAGAGACCCAGTACTTC
CASSERDLNQETQYF
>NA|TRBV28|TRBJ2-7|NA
TGTGCCAGCAGCCCTGCCCTGGGCTACGAGCAGTACTTC
CASSPALGYEQYF
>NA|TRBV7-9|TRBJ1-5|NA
TGTGCCAGCAGCTCCGACATTTCAGGGGAATCAAATCAGCCCCAGCATTTT
CASSSDISGESNQPQHF
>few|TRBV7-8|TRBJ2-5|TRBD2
TGTGCCAGCAGCCCCCTAGGCGGGAGGGCCTGGGAGACCCAGTACTTC
CASSPLGGRAWETQYF
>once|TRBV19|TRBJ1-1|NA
TGTGCCAGTACCTTAGGGGGGGGGAACACTGAAGCTTTCTTT
CASTLGGGNTEAFF
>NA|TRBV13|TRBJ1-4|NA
TGTGCCAGCAGCGCCAGTGAAAAACTGTTTTTT
CASSASEKLFF
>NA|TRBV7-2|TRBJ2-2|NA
TGTGCCAGCAGCTTAGGCGGTCAAACCGGGGAGCTGTTTTTT
CASSLGGQTGELFF
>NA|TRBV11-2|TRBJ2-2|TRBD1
TGTGCCAGCAGCCCTCCCTGGGGGACAGGGGGTAGCACCGGGGAGCTGTTTTTT
CASSPPWGTGGSTGELFF
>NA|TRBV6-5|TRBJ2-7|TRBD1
TGTGCCAGCAGTTCGCAGGGGGCCCTCCACTTC
CASSSQGALHF
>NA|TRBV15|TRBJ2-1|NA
TGTGCCACCAGCAGAGTACTCATAAATGAGCAGTTCTTC
CATSRVLINEQFF
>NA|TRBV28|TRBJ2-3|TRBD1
TGTGCCAGCAGTTTTGTGGGACAGGGGACAGATACGCAGTATTTT
CASSFVGQGTDTQYF
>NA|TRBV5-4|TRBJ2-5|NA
TGTGCCAGCAGCGGAAACCTCTTGGGGGCTGCCCAAGAGACCCAGTACTTC
CASSGNLLGAAQETQYF
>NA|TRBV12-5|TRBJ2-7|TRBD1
TGTGCTAGTGGTTTCGTAACCGGGACAGAGCCCTACGAGCAGTACTTC
CASGFVTGTEPYEQYF